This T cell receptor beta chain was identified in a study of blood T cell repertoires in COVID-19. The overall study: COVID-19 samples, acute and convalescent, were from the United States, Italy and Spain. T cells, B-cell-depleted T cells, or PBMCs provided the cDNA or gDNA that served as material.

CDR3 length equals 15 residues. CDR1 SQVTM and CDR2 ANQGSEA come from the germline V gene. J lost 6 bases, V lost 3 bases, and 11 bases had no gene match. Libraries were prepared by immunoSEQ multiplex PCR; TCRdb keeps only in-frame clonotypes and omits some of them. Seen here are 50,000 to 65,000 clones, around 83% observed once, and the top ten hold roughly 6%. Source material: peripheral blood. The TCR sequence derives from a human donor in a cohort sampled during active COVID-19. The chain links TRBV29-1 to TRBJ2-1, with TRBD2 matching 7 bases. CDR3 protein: CSVDGGLVFRNEQFF. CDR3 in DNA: TGCAGCGTTGACGGGGGGTTGGTGTTTCGCAATGAGCAGTTCTTC.